The 23 T cell receptor beta chains below were found in one sample sequenced in a study of regulatory T cells in long-lasting Graves disease. Stated time point: newly diagnosed GD, antithyroid drugs for less than 3 months. Scientists built the TCR library using RNA that was extracted from PBMCs. Researchers made TCR beta libraries by using iRepertoire HTBI primers and running Arm-PCR on CDR3 regions. TCRdb re-called the multiplex PCR reads with MiXCR, one entry per CDR3 protein. Of over 500,000 distinct CDR3 sequences detected, 16% appear once; the ten largest clones hold 15% to 20%. This sample was shared with a second study, whose subject was T cells in Graves' hyperthyroidism and ophthalmopathy.

Sample: peripheral blood mononuclear cells (PBMCs), taken at new diagnosis, from a patient treated with antithyroid drugs. These receptors originate from a woman younger than 45 with Graves disease.

At least ten counts were recorded for this clonotype. V usage is TRBV6-1 and J usage is TRBJ2-7; D is perhaps TRBD1 (6 bases). The germline gives CDR1 MNHNS, CDR2 SASEGT. The ends were cut back, 8 bases at V and 0 bases at J, with 17 bases in the middle. The CDR3 has 15 amino acids. CDR3 in amino acids: CASSRPGTFSYEQYF. DNA for the CDR3: TGTGCCAGCTCCCGACCCGGGACATTCTCCTACGAGCAGTACTTC.

This clonotype was seen many times. The chain joins TRBV12-3 or TRBV12-4 to TRBJ2-1; TRBD1 matches 9 bases. V dropped 6 bases and J dropped 8; count of bases not matched to a gene: 11. The CDR3 is 15 residues long. As DNA, the CDR3 is TGTGCCAGCAGATCCTCCGGGACAGGGTACCATGAGCAGTTCTTC. Translating gives CASRSSGTGYHEQFF.

On this clonotype itself: A much larger clone differs from this one at a single base, so this may be a read error. The chain couples TRBV2 to TRBJ1-1; the match to TRBD1 covers 9 bases. This CDR3 has 15 amino acids. Germline CDR1 and CDR2: SNHLY and FYNNEI. The CDR3 DNA reads TGTACCAGCAACCGGGACAGGGTAGGTGGCACTGAAGCTTTCTTT. It is translated as CTSNRDRVGGTEAFF.

For this clonotype: With a far larger clone one base away, a read error is the likely cause. The chain joins TRBV2 to TRBJ2-3; D ambiguous. The end of the DNA aligns better with TRBJ1-1, so the J call may be wrong. Germline loops: CDR1 SNHLY, CDR2 FYNNEI. The CDR3 spans 14 residues. CDR3 in DNA: TGTGCCAGCATCCGATCTGGGGTGGGCACTGAAGCTTTCTTT. This sequence encodes CASIRSGVGTEAFF.

This clonotype was detected only a few times. J is TRBJ2-2 and V is TRBV20-1; tentative D call: TRBD2 (6 bases). Trimming took off 4 bases at V and 4 bases at J, with 16 bases between the two ends. CDR1 is DFQATT and CDR2 is SNEGSKA in the germline V gene (reference sequence). The CDR3 runs to 15 residues. The CDR3 nucleotides are TGCAGTGCTATAGATCGGGACTTACTCACCGGGGAGCTGTTTTTT. It codes for CSAIDRDLLTGELFF.

The chain uses TRBV9 and TRBJ1-1; 7 bases are a match to TRBD1. The V segment lost 1 base and the J segment 2 bases; nucleotides outside the gene matches: 8. Germline assignment: CDR1 SGDLS and CDR2 YYNGEE. The CDR3 covers 16 residues. CDR3 region: CASSVSGGAPNTEAFF. The DNA for the CDR3 is TGTGCCAGCAGCGTATCAGGGGGTGCCCCTAACACTGAAGCTTTCTTT.

This clonotype was seen ten or more times. The rearrangement links TRBV7-2 to TRBJ2-7, with unresolved D. The germline gives CDR1 SGHTA, CDR2 FQGNSA. The CDR3 contains 14 residues. With 8 bases removed from V and 2 bases from J, the gap between germline ends came to 16 bases. The chain's CDR3 is CASGSYPLPYEQYF. As DNA, the CDR3 is TGTGCCAGCGGCAGCTACCCCCTCCCCTACGAGCAGTACTTC.

The CDR3 bases are TGTGCCAGTAGTGCCCCGGGAAAGATGGCAGATACGCAGTATTTT. This sequence encodes CASSAPGKMADTQYF. V usage is TRBV19 and J usage is TRBJ2-3; the D gene is possibly TRBD2 (5 bases). The CDR3 loop spans 15 amino acids. The germline gives CDR1 LNHDA, CDR2 SQIVND (reference sequence). The germline V and J ends were trimmed by 5 bases and 4 bases, with 16 bases remaining between them.

This clonotype was seen more than once but under ten times. The rearrangement links TRBV15 to TRBJ2-5; D not certain. Germline V gives CDR1 LNHNV, CDR2 YYDKDF (reference sequence). Trimming pared 1 base from V and 0 bases from J, leaving 6 bases between. The CDR3 covers 14 residues. The CDR3: CATSRGTDQETQYF. The DNA for the CDR3 is TGTGCCACCAGCAGAGGGACGGACCAAGAGACCCAGTACTTC.

This clonotype showed up many times. V gene TRBV29-1 combines with J gene TRBJ2-7; 7 nucleotides match TRBD1. CDR1 and CDR2 from the germline V gene are SQVTM and ANQGSEA. V shed 6 bases, J shed 3 bases, and the junction held 5 bases outside the gene matches. This CDR3 is 12 amino acids long. The CDR3 here is CSVGDSGYEQYF. CDR3 bases: TGCAGCGTCGGGGACAGCGGCTACGAGCAGTACTTC.

This clonotype was picked up many times. This rearrangement joins TRBV11-2 to TRBJ2-7, with 9 positions matching TRBD2. Germline V gives CDR1 SGHAT, CDR2 FQNNGV. The J segment lost 4 bases and the V segment lost 3 bases, leaving 7 bases of the junction unmatched. The CDR3 extends over 15 amino acids. CDR3 DNA: TGTGCCAGCAGCTTCCGGGTAGCGGGGGATTACGAGCAGTACTTC. Protein product: CASSFRVAGDYEQYF.

This clonotype was seen only a few times. The rearrangement joins TRBV25-1 to TRBJ1-3; no definite D call. This CDR3 has 14 residues. V shed 8 bases and J shed 4 bases, with 15 bases lying between them. CDR1 is MGHDK and CDR2 is SYGVNS in the germline V gene. The CDR3 region is CASGPQLSGNTIYF. DNA of the CDR3: TGTGCCAGCGGACCACAGCTCTCCGGAAACACCATATATTTT.

This clonotype was seen repeatedly, ten times or more. The J gene is TRBJ1-2, the V gene TRBV30, with 9 bases aligning to TRBD1. The V gene's germline CDR1 is GTSNPN and CDR2 SVGIG (reference sequence). The trim removed 2 bases at V and 7 bases at J, leaving 5 bases unmatched. This CDR3 has 13 residues. CDR3 sequence: CAWSPGTGLGYTF. CDR3 in DNA: TGTGCCTGGAGTCCCGGGACAGGGCTTGGCTACACCTTC.

The V gene is TRBV28, the J gene TRBJ2-3; tentatively, D is TRBD2 (5 bases). V dropped 7 bases and J dropped 1 base, with 9 bases sitting between them. The CDR3 length is 13 residues. Germline assignment: CDR1 MDHEN and CDR2 SYDVKM. This CDR3 is CASNGVGTDTQYF. The DNA of the CDR3 is TGTGCCAGCAACGGGGTAGGCACAGATACGCAGTATTTT.

A single count supports this clonotype. The chain links TRBV18 to TRBJ2-3; 9 bases fit TRBD2. The germline gives CDR1 KGHSH, CDR2 LQKENI. The CDR3 spans 18 residues. Losses at the gene ends were 0 bases for V and 6 bases for J; bases not matched to a gene: 13. CDR3 DNA: TGTGCCAGCTCACCACCCACCGCGGTAGCGGGAGTCTTGGATACGCAGTATTTT. Protein: CASSPPTAVAGVLDTQYF.

In this sample, this clonotype turned up a few times. V is TRBV5-1 and J is TRBJ1-4; D ambiguous. V was pared by 0 bases and J by 3 bases, with 9 bases between. This CDR3 region has 15 residues. Germline values: CDR1 SGHRS, CDR2 YFSETQ. CDR3 nucleotide sequence: TGCGCCAGCAGCTTGGAGCCGGGTTCTAATGAAAAACTGTTTTTT. It translates to CASSLEPGSNEKLFF.

This clonotype was counted many times. This chain joins TRBV5-1 and TRBJ1-1; D might be TRBD1 (5 bases). The CDR3 runs 14 residues. V was clipped by 6 bases and J by 5 bases, with 17 bases between them. Germline CDR1 is SGHRS and CDR2 is YFSETQ. The CDR3 loop is CASTGTNGWTEAFF. CDR3 bases: TGCGCCAGCACCGGGACTAACGGTTGGACTGAAGCTTTCTTT. Using reference TRBV5-1 and TRBJ1-1 for the parts outside the CDR3, the full variable domain is KAGVTQTPRYLIKTRGQQVTLSCSPISGHRSVSWYQQTPGQGLQFLFEYFSETQRNKGNFPGRFSGRQFSNSRSEMNVSTLELGDSALYLCASTGTNGWTEAFFGQGTRLTVV.

This clonotype turned up a few times. The chain carries TRBV7-2 and TRBJ2-7, with D maybe TRBD2 (6 bases). Trimming pared 9 bases from V and 7 bases from J, leaving 22 bases between. In germline, CDR1 is SGHTA, CDR2 FQGNSA. This CDR3 has 14 amino acids. For the CDR3, the DNA is TGTGCCAGTTCCGGTGGGGGGTCCCCCATAGAGCAGTACTTC. It is translated as CASSGGGSPIEQYF. Supplemented by reference TRBV7-2 and TRBJ2-7, the full variable domain reads GAGVSQSPSNKVTEKGKDVELRCDPISGHTALYWYRQSLGQGLEFLIYFQGNSAPDKSGLPSDRFSAERTGGSVSTLTIQRTQQEDSAVYLCASSGGGSPIEQYFGPGTRLTVT.

This clonotype was counted only a few times. This sequence joins TRBV28 and TRBJ1-5; D not certain. With 6 bases removed from V and 4 bases from J, the gap between germline ends came to 19 bases. Germline V gives CDR1 MDHEN, CDR2 SYDVKM. The CDR3 is 16 residues long. The CDR3 bases are TGTGCCAGCAGCCGTCTCCGGGAAACGGGGAATCAGCCCCAGCATTTT. Its translation is CASSRLRETGNQPQHF. Full variable domain (remainder filled in from reference TRBV28 and TRBJ1-5): DVKVTQSSRYLVKRTGEKVFLECVQDMDHENMFWYRQDPGLGLRLIYFSYDVKMKEKGDIPEGYSVSREKKERFSLILESASTNQTSMYLCASSRLRETGNQPQHFGDGTRLSIL.

This clonotype was found a few times. This chain connects TRBV28 to TRBJ2-5; 14 nucleotides match TRBD2. Trimming at V came to 10 bases and at J to 5 bases, leaving 6 bases not matched to a gene. The CDR3 has 14 amino acids. Germline values: CDR1 MDHEN, CDR2 SYDVKM. The CDR3 protein is CATLTSGRVETQYF. The CDR3 coding sequence is TGTGCCACCCTGACTAGCGGGAGGGTTGAGACCCAGTACTTC.

Concerning this clonotype: This could be a read error, since a much larger clone is one nucleotide away. The chain recombines TRBV7-9 with TRBJ1-1, with D unclear. Per the germline V gene, CDR1 is SEHNR and CDR2 is FQNEAQ (reference sequence). This CDR3 is built from 14 residues. CDR3 DNA: TGTGTCAGCAGCCCGATTGGAATTTACACTGAAGCTTTCTTT. Residues: CVSSPIGIYTEAFF. Full variable domain (remainder filled in from reference TRBV7-9 and TRBJ1-1): DTGVSQNPRHKITKRGQNVTFRCDPISEHNRLYWYRQTLGQGPEFLTYFQNEAQLEKSRLLSDRFSAERPKGSFSTLEIQRTEQGDSAMYLCVSSPIGIYTEAFFGQGTRLTVV.

The chain employs TRBV6-1 and TRBJ1-5, with D possibly matching TRBD1 (5 bases). Trimming removed 6 bases from V and 0 bases from J, with 21 bases in between. Germline values: CDR1 MNHNS, CDR2 SASEGT. This CDR3 is built from 18 residues. The CDR3 here is CASRGRAFEANSNQPQHF. CDR3 DNA: TGTGCCAGCAGAGGCAGGGCGTTCGAAGCAAATAGCAATCAGCCCCAGCATTTT.

The gene calls are TRBV4-2 and TRBJ2-7; 8 bases fit TRBD2. The CDR3 length is 15 residues. Germline lookup yields CDR1 LGHNA and CDR2 YNFKEQ. J lost 5 bases, V lost 4 bases, and 10 bases had no gene match. The CDR3 bases are TGTGCCAGCAGCCGCGAAGGTCGGGAGGGAGACGAGCAGTACTTC. Translation gives CASSREGREGDEQYF.